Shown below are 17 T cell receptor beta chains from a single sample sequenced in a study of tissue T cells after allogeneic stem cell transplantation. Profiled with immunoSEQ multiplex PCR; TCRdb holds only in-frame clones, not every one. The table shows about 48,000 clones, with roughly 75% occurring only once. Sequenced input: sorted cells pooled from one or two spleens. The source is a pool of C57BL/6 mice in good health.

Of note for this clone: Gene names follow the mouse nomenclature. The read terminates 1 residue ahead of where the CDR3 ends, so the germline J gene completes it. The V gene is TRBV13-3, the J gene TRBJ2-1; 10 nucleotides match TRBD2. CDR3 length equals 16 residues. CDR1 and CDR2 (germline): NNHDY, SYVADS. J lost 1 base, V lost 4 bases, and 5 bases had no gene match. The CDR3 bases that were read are TGTGCCAGCAGTCCCGACTGGGGGGCGAACTATGCTGAGCAGTTC. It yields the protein CASSPDWGANYAEQF. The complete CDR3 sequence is CASSPDWGANYAEQFF.

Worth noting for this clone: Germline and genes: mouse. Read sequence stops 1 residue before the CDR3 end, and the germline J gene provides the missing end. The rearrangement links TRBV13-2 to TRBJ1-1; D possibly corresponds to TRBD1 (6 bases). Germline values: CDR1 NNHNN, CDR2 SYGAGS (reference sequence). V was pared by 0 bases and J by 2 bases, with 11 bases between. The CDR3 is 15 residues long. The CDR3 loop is CASGDDPGANTEVFF. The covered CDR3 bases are TGTGCCAGCGGTGATGATCCGGGGGCTAACACAGAAGTCTTC.

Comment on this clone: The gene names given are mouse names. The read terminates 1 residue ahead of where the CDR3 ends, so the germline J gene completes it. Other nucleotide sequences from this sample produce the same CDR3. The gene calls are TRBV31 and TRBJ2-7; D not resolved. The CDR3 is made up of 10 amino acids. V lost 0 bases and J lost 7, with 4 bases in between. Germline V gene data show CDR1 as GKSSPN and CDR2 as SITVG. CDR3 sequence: CAWSLGEQYF. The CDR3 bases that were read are TGTGCCTGGAGTCTGGGGGAACAGTAC. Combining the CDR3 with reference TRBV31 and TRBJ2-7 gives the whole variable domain AQTIHQWPVAEIKAVGSPLSLGCTIKGKSSPNLYWYWQATGGTLQQLFYSITVGQVESVVQLNLSASRPKDDQFILSTEKLLLSHSGFYLCAWSLGEQYFGPGTRLTVL.

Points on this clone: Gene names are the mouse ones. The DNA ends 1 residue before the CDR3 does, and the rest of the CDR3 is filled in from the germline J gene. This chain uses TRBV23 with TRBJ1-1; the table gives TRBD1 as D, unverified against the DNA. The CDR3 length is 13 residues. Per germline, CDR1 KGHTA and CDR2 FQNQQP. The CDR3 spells CSSSQPSDTEVFF. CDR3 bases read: TGCTCCAGCAGTCAACCCAGTGACACAGAAGTCTTC. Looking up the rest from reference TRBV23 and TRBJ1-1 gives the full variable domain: DAAVTQKPRYLIKMKGQEAEMKCIPEKGHTAVFWYQQKQSKELKFLIYFQNQQPLDQIDMVKERFSAVCPSSSLCSLGIRTCEAEDSALYLCSSSQPSDTEVFFGKGTRLTVV.

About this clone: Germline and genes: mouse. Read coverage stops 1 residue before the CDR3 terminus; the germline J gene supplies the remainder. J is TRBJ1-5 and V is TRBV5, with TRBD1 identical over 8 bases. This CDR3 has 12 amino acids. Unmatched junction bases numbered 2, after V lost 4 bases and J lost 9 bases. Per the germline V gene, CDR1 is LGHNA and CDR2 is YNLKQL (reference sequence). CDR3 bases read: TGTGCCAGCAGCCCTACAGGGGGGGCTCCGCTT. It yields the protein CASSPTGGAPL. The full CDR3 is CASSPTGGAPLF.

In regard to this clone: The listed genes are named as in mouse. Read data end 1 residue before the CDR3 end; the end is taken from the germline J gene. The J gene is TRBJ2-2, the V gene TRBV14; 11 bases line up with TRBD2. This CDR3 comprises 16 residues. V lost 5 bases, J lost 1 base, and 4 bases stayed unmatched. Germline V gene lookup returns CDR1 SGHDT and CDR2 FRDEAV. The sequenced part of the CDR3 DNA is TGTGCCAGCAGCCCGGGACTGGGGGTAAACACCGGGCAGCTCTAC. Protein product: CASSPGLGVNTGQLY. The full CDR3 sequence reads CASSPGLGVNTGQLYF.

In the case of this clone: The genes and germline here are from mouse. CDR3 DNA, as far as it was read: TGTGCCAGCAGCCCCCCCAGGAGGAACCAAGACACCCAGTAC. The encoded protein is CASSPPRRNQDTQY. The whole CDR3 sequence reads CASSPPRRNQDTQYF. The V call is TRBV19, the J call TRBJ2-5; D ambiguous. The observed sequence ends 1 residue before the CDR3 terminus, with the missing tail filled in from the germline J gene. The CDR3 consists of 15 residues. CDR1 and CDR2 (germline): FNHDT, SITEND (reference sequence). The V and J ends lost 5 bases and 0 bases respectively, with 13 bases between them.

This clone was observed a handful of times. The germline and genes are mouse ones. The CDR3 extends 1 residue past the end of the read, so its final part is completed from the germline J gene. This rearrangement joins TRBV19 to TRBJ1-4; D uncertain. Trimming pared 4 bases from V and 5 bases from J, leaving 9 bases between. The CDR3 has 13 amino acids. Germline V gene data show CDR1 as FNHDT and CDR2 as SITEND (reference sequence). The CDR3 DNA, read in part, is TGTGCCAGCAGTCTCCTCAGTAACGAAAGATTATTT. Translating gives CASSLLSNERLF. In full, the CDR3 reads CASSLLSNERLFF.

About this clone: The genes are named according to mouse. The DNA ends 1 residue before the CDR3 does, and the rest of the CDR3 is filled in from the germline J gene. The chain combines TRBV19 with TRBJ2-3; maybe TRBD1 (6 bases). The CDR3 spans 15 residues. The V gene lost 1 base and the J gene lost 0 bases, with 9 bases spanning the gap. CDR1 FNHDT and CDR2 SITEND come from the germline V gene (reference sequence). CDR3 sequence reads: CASSIRGSSAETLYF. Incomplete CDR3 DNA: TGTGCCAGCAGTATAAGGGGGTCTAGTGCAGAAACGCTGTAT.

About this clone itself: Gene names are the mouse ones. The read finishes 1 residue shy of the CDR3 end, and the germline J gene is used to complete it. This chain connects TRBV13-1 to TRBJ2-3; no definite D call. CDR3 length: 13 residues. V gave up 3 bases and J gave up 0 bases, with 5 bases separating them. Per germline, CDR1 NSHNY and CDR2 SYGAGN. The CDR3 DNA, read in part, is TGTGCCAGCAGTGCACAGAGTGCAGAAACGCTGTAT. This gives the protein CASSAQSAETLY. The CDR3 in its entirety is CASSAQSAETLYF.

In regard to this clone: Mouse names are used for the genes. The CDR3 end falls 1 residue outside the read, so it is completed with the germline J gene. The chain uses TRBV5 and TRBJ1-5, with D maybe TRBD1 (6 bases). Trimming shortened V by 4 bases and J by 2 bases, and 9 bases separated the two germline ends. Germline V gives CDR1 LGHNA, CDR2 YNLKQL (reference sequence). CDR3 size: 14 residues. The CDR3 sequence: CASSPDSDNQAPLF. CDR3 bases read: TGTGCCAGCAGCCCGGACAGTGACAACCAGGCTCCGCTT.

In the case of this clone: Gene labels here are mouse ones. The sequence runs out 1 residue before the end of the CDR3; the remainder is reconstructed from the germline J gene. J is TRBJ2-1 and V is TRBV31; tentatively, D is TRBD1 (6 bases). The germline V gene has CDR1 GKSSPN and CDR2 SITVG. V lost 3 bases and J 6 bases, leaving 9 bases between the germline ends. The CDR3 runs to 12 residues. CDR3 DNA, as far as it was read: TGTGCCTGGAGGCAACAGGGTGCTGAGCAGTTC. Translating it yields CAWRQQGAEQF. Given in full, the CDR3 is CAWRQQGAEQFF.

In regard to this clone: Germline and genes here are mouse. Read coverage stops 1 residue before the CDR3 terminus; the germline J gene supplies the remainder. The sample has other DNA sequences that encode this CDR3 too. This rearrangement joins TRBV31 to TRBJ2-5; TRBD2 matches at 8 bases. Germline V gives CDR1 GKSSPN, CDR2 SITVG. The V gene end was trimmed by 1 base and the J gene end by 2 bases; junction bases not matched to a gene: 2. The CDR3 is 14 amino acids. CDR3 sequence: CAWSPGTGQDTQYF. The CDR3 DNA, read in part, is TGTGCCTGGAGTCCGGGGACTGGCCAAGACACCCAGTAC.

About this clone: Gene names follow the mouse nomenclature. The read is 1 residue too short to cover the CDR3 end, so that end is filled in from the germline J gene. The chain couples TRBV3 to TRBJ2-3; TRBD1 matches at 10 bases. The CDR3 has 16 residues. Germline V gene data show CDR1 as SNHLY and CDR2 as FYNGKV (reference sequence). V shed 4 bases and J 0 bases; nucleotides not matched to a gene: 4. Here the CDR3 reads CASSWDRGRSAETLYF. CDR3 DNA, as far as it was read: TGTGCCAGCAGCTGGGACAGGGGTAGGAGTGCAGAAACGCTGTAT.

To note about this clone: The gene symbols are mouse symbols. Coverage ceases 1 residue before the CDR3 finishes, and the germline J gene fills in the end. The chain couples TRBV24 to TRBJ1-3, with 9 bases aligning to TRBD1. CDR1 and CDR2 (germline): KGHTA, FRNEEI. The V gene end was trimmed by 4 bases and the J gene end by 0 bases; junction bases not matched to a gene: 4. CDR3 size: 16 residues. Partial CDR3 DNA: TGTGCCAGCAGTCCGACAGGGGGGCTTTCTGGAAATACGCTCTAT. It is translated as CASSPTGGLSGNTLY. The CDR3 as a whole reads CASSPTGGLSGNTLYF.

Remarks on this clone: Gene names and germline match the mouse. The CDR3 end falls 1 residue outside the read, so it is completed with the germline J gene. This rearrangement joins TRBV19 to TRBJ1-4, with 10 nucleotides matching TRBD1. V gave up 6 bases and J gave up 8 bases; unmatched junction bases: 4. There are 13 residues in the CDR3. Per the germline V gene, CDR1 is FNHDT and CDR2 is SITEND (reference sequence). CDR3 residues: CASTGTGEERLFF. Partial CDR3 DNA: TGTGCCAGCACCGGGACAGGGGAAGAAAGATTATTT. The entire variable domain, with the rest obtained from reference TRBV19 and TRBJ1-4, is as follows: GGIITQTPKFLIGQEGQKLTLKCQQNFNHDTMYWYRQDSGKGLRLIYYSITENDLQKGDLSEGYDASREKKSSFSLTVTSAQKNEMAVFLCASTGTGEERLFFGHGTKLSVL.

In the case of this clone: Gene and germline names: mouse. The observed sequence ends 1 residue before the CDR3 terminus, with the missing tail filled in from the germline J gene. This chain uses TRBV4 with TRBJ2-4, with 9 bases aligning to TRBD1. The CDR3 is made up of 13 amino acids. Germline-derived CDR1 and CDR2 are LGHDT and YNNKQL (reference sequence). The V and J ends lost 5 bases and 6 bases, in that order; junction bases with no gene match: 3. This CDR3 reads CASSHRGRNTLYF. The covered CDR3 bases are TGTGCCAGCAGCCACAGGGGGCGTAACACCTTGTAC.